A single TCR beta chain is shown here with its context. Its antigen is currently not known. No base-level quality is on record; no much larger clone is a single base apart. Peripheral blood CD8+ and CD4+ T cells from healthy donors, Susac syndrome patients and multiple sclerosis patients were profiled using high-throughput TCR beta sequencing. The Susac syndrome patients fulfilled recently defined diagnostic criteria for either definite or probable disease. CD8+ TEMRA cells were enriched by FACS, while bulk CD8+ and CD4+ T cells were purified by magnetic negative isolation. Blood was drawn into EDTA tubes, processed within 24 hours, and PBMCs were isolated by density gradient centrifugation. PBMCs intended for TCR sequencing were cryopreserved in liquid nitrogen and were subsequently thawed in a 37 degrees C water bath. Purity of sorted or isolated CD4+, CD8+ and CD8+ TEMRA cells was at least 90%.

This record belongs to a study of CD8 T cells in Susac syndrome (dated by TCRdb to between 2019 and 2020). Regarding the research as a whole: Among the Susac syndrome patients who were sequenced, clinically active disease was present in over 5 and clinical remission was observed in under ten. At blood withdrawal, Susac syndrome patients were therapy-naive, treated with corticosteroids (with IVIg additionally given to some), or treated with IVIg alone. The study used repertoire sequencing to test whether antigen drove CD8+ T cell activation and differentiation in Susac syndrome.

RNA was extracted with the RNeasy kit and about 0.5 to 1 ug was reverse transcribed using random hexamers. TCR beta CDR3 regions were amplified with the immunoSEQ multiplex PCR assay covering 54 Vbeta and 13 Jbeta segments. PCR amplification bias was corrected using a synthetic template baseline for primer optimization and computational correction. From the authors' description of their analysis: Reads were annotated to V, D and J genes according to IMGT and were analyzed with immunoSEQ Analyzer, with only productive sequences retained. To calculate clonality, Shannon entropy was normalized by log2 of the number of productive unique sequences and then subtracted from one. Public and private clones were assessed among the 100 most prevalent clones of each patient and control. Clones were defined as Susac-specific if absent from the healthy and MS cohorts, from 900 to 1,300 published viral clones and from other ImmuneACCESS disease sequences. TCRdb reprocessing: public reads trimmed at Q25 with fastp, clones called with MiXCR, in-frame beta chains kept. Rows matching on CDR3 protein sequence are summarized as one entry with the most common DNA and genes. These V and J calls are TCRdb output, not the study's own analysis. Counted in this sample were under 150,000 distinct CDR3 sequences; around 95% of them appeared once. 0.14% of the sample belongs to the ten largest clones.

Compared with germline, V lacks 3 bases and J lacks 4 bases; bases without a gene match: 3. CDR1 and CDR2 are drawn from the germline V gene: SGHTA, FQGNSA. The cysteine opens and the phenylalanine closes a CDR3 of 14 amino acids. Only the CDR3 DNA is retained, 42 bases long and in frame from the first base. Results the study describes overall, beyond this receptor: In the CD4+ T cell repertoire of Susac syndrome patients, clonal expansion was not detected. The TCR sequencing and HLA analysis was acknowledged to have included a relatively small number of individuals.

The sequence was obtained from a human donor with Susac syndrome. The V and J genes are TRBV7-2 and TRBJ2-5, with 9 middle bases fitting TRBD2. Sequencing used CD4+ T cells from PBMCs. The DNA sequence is TGTGCCAGCAGCTTTGCGGGAGGGCGAGAGACCCAGTACTTC. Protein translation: CASSFAGGRETQYF.